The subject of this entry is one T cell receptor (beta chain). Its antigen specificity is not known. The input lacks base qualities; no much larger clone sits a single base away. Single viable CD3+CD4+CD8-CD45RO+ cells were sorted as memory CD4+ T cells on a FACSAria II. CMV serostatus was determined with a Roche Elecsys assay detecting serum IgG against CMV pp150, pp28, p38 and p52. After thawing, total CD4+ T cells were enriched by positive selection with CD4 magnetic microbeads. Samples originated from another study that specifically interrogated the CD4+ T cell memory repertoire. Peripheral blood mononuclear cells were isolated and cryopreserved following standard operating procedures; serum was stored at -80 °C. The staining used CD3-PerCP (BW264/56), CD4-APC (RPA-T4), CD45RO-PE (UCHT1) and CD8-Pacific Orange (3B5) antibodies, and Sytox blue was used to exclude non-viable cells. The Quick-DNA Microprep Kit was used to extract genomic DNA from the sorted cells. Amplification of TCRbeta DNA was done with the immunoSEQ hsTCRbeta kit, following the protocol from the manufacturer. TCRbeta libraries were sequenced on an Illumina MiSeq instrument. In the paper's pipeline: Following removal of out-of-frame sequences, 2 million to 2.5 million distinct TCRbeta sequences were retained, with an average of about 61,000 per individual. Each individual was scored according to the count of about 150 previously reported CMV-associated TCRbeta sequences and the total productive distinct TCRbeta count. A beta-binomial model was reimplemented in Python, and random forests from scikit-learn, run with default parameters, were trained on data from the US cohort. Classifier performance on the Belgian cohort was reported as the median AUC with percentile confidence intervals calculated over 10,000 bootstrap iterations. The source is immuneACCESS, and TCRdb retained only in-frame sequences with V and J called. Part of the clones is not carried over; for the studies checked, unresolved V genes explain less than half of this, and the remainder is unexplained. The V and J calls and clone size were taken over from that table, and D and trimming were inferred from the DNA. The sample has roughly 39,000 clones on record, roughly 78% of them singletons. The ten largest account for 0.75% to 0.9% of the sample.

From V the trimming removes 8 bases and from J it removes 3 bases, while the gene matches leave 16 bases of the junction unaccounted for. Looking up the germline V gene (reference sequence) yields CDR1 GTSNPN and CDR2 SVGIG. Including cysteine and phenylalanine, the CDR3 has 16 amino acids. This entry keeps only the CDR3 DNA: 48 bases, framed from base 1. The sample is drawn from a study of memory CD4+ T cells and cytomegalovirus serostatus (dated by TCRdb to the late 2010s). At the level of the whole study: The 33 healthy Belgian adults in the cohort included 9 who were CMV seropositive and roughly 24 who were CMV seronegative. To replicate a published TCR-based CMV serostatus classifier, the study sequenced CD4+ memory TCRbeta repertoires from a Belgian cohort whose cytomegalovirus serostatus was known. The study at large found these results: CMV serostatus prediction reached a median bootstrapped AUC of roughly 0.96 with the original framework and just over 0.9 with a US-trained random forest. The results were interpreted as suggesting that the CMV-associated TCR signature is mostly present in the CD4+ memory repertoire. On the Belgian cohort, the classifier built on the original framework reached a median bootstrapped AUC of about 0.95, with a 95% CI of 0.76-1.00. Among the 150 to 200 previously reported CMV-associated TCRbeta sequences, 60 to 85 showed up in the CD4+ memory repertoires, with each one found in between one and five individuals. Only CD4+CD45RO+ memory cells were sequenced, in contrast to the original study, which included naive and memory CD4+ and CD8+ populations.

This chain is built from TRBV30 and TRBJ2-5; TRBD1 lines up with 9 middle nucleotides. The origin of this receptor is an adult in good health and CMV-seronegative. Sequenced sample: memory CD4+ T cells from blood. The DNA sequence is TGTGCCGCACGGACAGGGGATCTTGGGGAGGAAGAGACCCAGTACTTC. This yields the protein CAARTGDLGEEETQYF.